Below, 3 T cell receptor beta chains from the same sample are listed, as sequenced in a study of cytomegalovirus exposure and HLA in healthy donors (dated by TCRdb to the late 2010s). Libraries were constructed by the immunoSEQ multiplex PCR assay. For the multiplex PCR, a mixture combining 60 forward primers for TCR Vbeta segments and 13 reverse primers for TCR Jbeta segments was used. TCRdb retrieved this table from immuneACCESS and kept in-frame rearrangements only. Not all clones are present; in checked studies, unresolved V genes account for under half, and no reason is known for the remainder. The sample includes 150,000 to 200,000 clones, with around 74% observed a single time. The top ten clonotypes cover around 3% of the sample. Input material: PBMCs. All receptors come from a female donor in good health and CMV-seronegative.

The rearrangement links TRBV6-5 to TRBJ1-1; D unresolved. The CDR3 runs 13 residues. The ends were cut back, 6 bases at V and 3 bases at J, with 11 bases in the middle. Germline values: CDR1 MNHEY, CDR2 SVGAGI. The DNA for the CDR3 is TGTGCCAGCAGGCCTGGGCCCCACACTGAAGCTTTCTTT. Translating gives CASRPGPHTEAFF.

The chain carries TRBV7-9 and TRBJ2-1; 11 positions match TRBD2. CDR3 size: 14 residues. In germline, CDR1 is SEHNR, CDR2 FQNEAQ (reference sequence). Trimming removed 8 bases from V and 6 bases from J; junction bases left unmatched: 6. The CDR3 DNA reads as TGTGCCAGCCTTATAGCGGGAGGGGCCAATGAGCAGTTCTTC. Translated: CASLIAGGANEQFF.

Notes on this clone: The junction departs from germline at one end; a sequencing error may be responsible. The chain is built from TRBV7-7 and TRBJ2-5, with 10 bases aligning to TRBD2. From germline, CDR1 is SSHAT and CDR2 FNYEAQ (reference sequence). This CDR3 spans 18 amino acids. CDR3 region: CASSYGTSGVRNQETQYF. CDR3 DNA: TGTGCTAGCAGCTATGGAACTAGCGGGGTACGGAACCAAGAGACCCAGTACTTC. Full variable domain (missing parts from reference TRBV7-7 and TRBJ2-5): GAGVSQSPRYKVTKRGQDVTLRCDPISSHATLYWYQQALGQGPEFLTYFNYEAQPDKSGLPSDRFSAERPEGSISTLTIQRTEQRDSAMYRCASSYGTSGVRNQETQYFGPGTRLLVL.